This record covers a single TCR beta chain. Its antigen is still unknown. These data come from a study of CD4+ T cells in melanoma. Study results and caveats: A reported correlation linked neoantigen-specific CD4+ T cells to CD8+, macrophage and B cell function. In melanoma, neoantigen-specific CD4+ T cells reportedly differed in differentiation state.

The CDR3 runs to 16 residues. Trimming removed 1 base at V and 1 base at J, with 14 bases between. Germline CDR1 SNHLY, CDR2 FYNNEI. Data came from immunoSEQ multiplex PCR; TCRdb stores just in-frame clones and leaves some out. Of 20,000 to 25,000 clones detected, around 79% appear once; the ten largest clones hold less than 4.5%. Material for sequencing was cells from a culture (not recorded whether cultured in vitro). J is TRBJ2-7 and V is TRBV2; a possible D gene is TRBD1 (5 bases). The receptor comes from a human donor with melanoma. This CDR3 is CASSEGGLISSYEQYF. The CDR3 bases are TGTGCCAGCAGTGAAGGGGGCTTAATCAGTTCCTACGAGCAGTACTTC.